This TCR beta chain was documented in a study of OX40 agonist ivuxolimab in advanced cancers. Background on the study: Of the participants, around 39% had some prior anti-PD-1, anti-PD-L1 or anti-CTLA-4 therapy, which was allowed. Regarding the study as a whole: There was clonal expansion of CD4+ and CD8+ blood T cells by week 6 at 0.1 to 3.0 mg/kg. Relative to CD4+ cells, CD8+ T cells on average had more expanded clones.

Turning to this clone: Its antigen is unknown.

Repertoires were generated with immunoSEQ multiplex PCR, while TCRdb's copy carries only in-frame clones and drops some. The profile shows more than 40,000 clones, 88% of them singletons. Blood draws occurred at baseline, cycle 4 day 1, and cycle 7 day 1. This CDR3 contains 12 residues. Germline CDR1 is SGHDT and CDR2 is YYEEEE. The V gene lost 4 bases and the J gene lost 5 bases, with 10 bases spanning the gap. This specimen consisted of CD4+ or CD8+ T cells sorted from blood, obtained in a trial of the OX40 agonist ivuxolimab. This chain connects TRBV5-6 to TRBJ2-7, with D perhaps TRBD1 (6 bases). The receptor was isolated from an adult with an advanced solid tumor such as melanoma, head and neck, liver or kidney cancer. CDR3 sequence (DNA): TGTGCCAGCAGCAAAGGACAGAACGAGCAGTACTTC. Amino acids: CASSKGQNEQYF.